This T cell receptor beta chain was documented in a study of beta chain features in type 1 diabetes. This clone was counted between two and nine times. All of the isolated RNA was reverse transcribed, so expressed TCRB transcripts were sequenced. Using immunoSEQ multiplex PCR, the repertoire was profiled, and TCRdb retains in-frame clones only, with some absent. Of 200,000 to 300,000 clones in the sample, 25% to 30% were seen once. Germline CDR1 reads SGHAT; CDR2 reads FQNNGV. Trimming removed 1 base at V and 5 bases at J, with 10 bases between. CDR3 length: 14 amino acids. The chain links TRBV11-2 to TRBJ2-3; D not certain. Sequencing was performed on central memory CD4+ T cells from blood. This sequence was found in a man aged 25-40 years in good health. The CDR3 here is CASSLGPSQDTQYF. CDR3 DNA: TGTGCCAGCAGCTTAGGACCCTCTCAAGATACGCAGTATTTT.